This T cell receptor (beta chain) was found in a study of shared clonotypes between healthy human individuals. Background on the study: A donor's plate count was three for CD4 naive and three for CD4 memory; CD8 naive had two and CD8 memory one. General study findings and limits: Estimated richness values were generally larger in naive subsets than in memory subsets.

Naive CD8 populations comprised CD45RO-negative cells positively selected for CCR7, excluding terminally differentiated effector memory CD45RA+ cells. Worth noting for this clone: As yet, its antigen is unknown.

The CDR3 is 14 amino acids. Trimming stripped 4 bases from V and 2 bases from J, with 9 bases between. The germline V gene has CDR1 MNHEY and CDR2 SMNVEV (reference sequence). An even split of each subset's genomic DNA across several immunoSEQ plates was performed. Original processing notes: ImmunoSEQ output lacked quality scores and full-length reads, limiting matched filtering. Method: immunoSEQ multiplex PCR; TCRdb's copy keeps in-frame clones and lacks some. V and J calls and clone size are copied from that table; D and trimming were computed from the DNA. The sample includes approximately 840,000 clones, 95% to 97% of them seen just once.

Material for sequencing was naive CD8+ T cells sorted from blood. The clonotype originates from a young man in good health. The chain uses TRBV27 and TRBJ1-5; D gene uncertain. Written as DNA, the CDR3 is TGTGCCAGCAGTTCCCGACAACGCAATCAGCCCCAGCATTTT. Its translation: CASSSRQRNQPQHF.